This T cell receptor beta chain emerged from a study of cytomegalovirus exposure and HLA in healthy donors. Overall study findings and caveats: In a later analysis, V- and J-gene trimming of beta chains associated with a DCLRE1C missense variant, replicated independently. In vitro data verified a few CMV-associated chains as specific for CMV antigens. A highly shared variant cluster was judged a likely technical artifact.

Germline V gives CDR1 SGDLS, CDR2 YYNGEE. The CDR3 consists of 15 residues. V was clipped by 0 bases and J by 2 bases; unmatched bases: 3. Primers included in the PCR were 60 Vbeta and 13 Jbeta primers. Profiling relied on immunoSEQ multiplex PCR, and the TCRdb table lists in-frame clones only, not all of them. The sample shows roughly 100,000 clones, 75% to 85% of them seen only once. Regarding this clone: Its antigen is not identified.

This receptor was taken from a man younger than 30 in good health and CMV-seronegative. The sample taken for sequencing was PBMCs. The chain uses TRBV9 and TRBJ2-7, with TRBD2 matching over 9 bases. The CDR3 DNA reads TGTGCCAGCAGCGTAGCCGCTAGCGGGGCCTACGAGCAGTACTTC. It translates to CASSVAASGAYEQYF.